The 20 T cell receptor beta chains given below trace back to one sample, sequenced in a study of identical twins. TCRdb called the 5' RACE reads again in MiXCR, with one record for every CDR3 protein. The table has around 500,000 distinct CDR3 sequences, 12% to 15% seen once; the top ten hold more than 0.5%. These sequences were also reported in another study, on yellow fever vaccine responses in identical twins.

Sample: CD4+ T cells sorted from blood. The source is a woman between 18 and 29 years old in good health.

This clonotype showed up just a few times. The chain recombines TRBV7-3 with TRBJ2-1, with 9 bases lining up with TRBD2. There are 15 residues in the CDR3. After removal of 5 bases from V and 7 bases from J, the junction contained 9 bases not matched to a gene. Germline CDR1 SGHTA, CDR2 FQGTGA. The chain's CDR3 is CASSTRGGLMNEQFF. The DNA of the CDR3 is TGTGCCAGCAGCACGCGGGGGGGCCTTATGAATGAGCAGTTCTTC.

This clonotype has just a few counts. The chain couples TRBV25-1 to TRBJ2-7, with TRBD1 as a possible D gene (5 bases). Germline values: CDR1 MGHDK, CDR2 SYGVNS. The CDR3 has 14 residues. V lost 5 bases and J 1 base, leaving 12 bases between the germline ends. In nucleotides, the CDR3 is TGTGCCAGCAGTCCCCAGGGCACTTCCTACGAGCAGTACTTC. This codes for CASSPQGTSYEQYF.

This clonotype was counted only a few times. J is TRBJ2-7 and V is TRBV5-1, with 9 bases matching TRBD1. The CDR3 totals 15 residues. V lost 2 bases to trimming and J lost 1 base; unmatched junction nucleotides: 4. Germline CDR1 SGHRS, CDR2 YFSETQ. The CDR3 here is CASSLQGARSYEQYF. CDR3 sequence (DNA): TGCGCCAGCAGCTTACAGGGGGCTCGATCCTACGAGCAGTACTTC.

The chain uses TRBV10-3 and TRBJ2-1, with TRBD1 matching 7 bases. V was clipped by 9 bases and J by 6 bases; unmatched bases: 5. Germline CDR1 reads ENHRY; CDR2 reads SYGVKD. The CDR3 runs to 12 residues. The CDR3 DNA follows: TGTGCCATTAGCCCAGGGGGCAATGAGCAGTTCTTC. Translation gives CAISPGGNEQFF.

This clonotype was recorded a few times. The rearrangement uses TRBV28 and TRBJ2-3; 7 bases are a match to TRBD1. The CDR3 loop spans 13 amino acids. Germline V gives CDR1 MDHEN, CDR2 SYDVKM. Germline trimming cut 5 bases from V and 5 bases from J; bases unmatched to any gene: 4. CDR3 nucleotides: TGTGCCAGCAGTCGGACAGGCTTAGATACGCAGTATTTT. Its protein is CASSRTGLDTQYF.

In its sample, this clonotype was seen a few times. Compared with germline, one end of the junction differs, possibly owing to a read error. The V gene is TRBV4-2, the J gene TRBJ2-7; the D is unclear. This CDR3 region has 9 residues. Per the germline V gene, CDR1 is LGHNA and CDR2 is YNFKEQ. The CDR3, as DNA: TGTGCCAGCAGCTGTGAGCTGTACTTC. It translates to CASSCELYF.

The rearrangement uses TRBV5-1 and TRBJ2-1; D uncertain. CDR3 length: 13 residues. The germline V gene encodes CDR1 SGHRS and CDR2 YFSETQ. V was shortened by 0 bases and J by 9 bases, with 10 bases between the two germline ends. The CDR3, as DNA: TGCGCCAGCAGCTTGGCTGGGTCTGTTGAGCAGTTCTTC. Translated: CASSLAGSVEQFF.

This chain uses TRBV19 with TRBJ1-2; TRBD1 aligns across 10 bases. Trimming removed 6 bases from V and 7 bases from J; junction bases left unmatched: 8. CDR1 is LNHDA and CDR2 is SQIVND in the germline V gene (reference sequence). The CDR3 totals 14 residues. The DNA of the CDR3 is TGTGCCAGTAGCCCACGACAGGGGGCCGGTGGCTACACCTTC. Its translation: CASSPRQGAGGYTF.

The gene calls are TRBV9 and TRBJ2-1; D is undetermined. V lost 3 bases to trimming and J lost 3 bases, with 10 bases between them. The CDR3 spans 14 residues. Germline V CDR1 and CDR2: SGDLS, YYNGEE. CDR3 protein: CASSADQIYNEQFF. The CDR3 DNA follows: TGTGCCAGCAGCGCGGACCAAATCTACAATGAGCAGTTCTTC.

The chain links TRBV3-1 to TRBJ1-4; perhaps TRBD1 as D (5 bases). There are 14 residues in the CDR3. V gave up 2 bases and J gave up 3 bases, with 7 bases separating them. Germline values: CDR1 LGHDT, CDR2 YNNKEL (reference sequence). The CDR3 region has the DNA TGTGCCAGCAGCCAATGGGGGGCTAATGAAAAACTGTTTTTT. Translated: CASSQWGANEKLFF.

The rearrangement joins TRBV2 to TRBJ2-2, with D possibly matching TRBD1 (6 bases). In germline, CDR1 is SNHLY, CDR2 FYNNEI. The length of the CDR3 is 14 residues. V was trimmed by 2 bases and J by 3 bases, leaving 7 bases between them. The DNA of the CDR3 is TGTGCCAGCAGTGAACAGGGGTACACCGGGGAGCTGTTTTTT. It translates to CASSEQGYTGELFF.

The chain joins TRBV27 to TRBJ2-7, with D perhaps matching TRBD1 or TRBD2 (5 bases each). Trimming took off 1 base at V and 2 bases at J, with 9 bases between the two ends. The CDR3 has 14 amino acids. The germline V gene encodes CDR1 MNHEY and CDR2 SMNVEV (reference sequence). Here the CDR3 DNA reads TGTGCCAGCAGTTTATGGGGGAAAACCTACGAGCAGTACTTC. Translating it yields CASSLWGKTYEQYF.

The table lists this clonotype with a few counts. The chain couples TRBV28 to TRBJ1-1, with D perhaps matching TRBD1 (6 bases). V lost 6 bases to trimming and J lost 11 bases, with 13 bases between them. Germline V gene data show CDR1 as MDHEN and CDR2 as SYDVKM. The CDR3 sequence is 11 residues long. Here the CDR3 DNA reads TGTGCCAGCAGCTTAGGCAGGGGTGCTTTCTTT. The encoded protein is CASSLGRGAFF. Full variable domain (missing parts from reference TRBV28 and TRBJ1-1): DVKVTQSSRYLVKRTGEKVFLECVQDMDHENMFWYRQDPGLGLRLIYFSYDVKMKEKGDIPEGYSVSREKKERFSLILESASTNQTSMYLCASSLGRGAFFGQGTRLTVV.

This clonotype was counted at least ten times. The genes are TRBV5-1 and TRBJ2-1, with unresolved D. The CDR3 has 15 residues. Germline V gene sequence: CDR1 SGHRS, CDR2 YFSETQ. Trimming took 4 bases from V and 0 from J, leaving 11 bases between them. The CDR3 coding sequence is TGCGCCAGCAGCCTCGCGCAGAGCTCCTACAATGAGCAGTTCTTC. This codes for CASSLAQSSYNEQFF.

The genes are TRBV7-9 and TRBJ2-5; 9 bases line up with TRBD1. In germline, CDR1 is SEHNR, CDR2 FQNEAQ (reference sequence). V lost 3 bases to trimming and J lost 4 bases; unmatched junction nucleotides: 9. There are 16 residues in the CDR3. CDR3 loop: CASSLGTGNILETQYF. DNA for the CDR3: TGTGCCAGCAGCTTGGGGACAGGGAATATATTAGAGACCCAGTACTTC.

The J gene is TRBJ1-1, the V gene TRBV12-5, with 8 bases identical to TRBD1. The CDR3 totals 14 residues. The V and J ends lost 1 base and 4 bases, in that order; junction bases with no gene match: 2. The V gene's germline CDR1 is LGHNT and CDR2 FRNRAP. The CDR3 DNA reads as TGTGCTAGTGGTTTGGGGGACAGGCTCACTGAAGCTTTCTTT. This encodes CASGLGDRLTEAFF.

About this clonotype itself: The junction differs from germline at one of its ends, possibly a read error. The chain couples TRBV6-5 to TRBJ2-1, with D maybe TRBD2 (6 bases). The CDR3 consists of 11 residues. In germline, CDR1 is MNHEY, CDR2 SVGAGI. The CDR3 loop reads CASREGTWVVF. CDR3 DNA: TGTGCCAGCAGGGAGGGAACTTGGGTGGTCTTC.

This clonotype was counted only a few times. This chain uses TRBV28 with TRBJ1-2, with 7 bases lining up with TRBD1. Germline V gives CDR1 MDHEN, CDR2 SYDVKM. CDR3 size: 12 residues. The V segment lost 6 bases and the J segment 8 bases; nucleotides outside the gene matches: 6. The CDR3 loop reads CASSTTGRGYTF. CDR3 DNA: TGTGCCAGCAGCACGACAGGGAGAGGCTACACCTTC.

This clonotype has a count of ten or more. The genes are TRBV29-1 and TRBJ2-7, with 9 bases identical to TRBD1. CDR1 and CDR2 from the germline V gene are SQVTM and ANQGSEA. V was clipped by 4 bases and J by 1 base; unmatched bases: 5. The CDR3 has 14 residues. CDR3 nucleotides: TGCAGCGTTGTGGGACAGGGAAAATCCTACGAGCAGTACTTC. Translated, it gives CSVVGQGKSYEQYF.

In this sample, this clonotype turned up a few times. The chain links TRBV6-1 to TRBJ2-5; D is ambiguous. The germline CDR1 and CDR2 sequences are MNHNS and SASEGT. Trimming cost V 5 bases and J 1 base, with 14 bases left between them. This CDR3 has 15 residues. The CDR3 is CASSMSATFQETQYF. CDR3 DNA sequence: TGTGCCAGCAGTATGAGCGCAACCTTCCAAGAGACCCAGTACTTC.